Listed below are T cell receptor beta chains from one sample, sequenced in a study of CD8+CD57+ T cells in acquired aplastic anemia. Each CDR3 protein gets one entry after TCRdb re-called the reads with MiXCR. This repertoire shows about 240,000 distinct CDR3 sequences, around 45% found once; its top ten account for 6.5% to 10%. The sample was sorted CD4+, CD8+, or CD8+CD57+ T cells (not recorded which) from PBMCs. These receptor sequences come from a human donor with aplastic anemia. Each CDR3 is given without its conserved first and last residue.

TRBJ2-1 TRBV12-3/TRBV12-4 ASSKMEVGEGDTF
TRBJ1-4 TRBV9 ASSVGGGNEKLF
TRBJ2-7 TRBV19 ASSARDGKTYEQY
TRBJ1-5 TRBV2 ASSEGQGSFSNQPQH
TRBJ1-3 TRBV13 ASSPQGHSGNTIY
TRBJ2-7 TRBV2 ASIEGPYEQY
TRBJ1-1 TRBV6-1 ASSGTWDRDTEAF
TRBJ1-2 TRBV30 AWRPDTRGGYA
TRBJ2-5 TRBV14 ASSQRWTSGGQETQY
TRBJ1-1 TRBV9 ASSELGQGHTEAF
TRBJ1-4 TRBV15 ATSSSPRAATNEKLF
TRBJ1-5 TRBV20-1 SAYRDGQPQH
TRBJ1-2 TRBV9 ASSVVEGYT
TRBJ2-5 TRBV24-1 ATSDAGGRETQY
TRBJ2-7 TRBV2 ASSQGEQY
TRBJ1-2 TRBV5-1 ASSIPGNYGYT
TRBJ1-2 TRBV24-1 ASRTLSRGNYGYT
TRBJ1-2 TRBV27 ASSLSSNNYGYT
TRBJ1-6 TRBV7-2 ASSNRWGPSNSPLH
TRBJ1-6 TRBV10-3 AIRNGQDNSPLH
TRBJ2-7 TRBV7-9 ASSRGGYSEQY
TRBJ2-7 TRBV27 ASSLGDRRYEQY
TRBJ1-5 TRBV20-1 SARNRVGVQPQH
TRBJ2-1 TRBV14 ASSQNYSPRRASEQF
TRBJ2-3 TRBV29-1 SVERRLSADTQY
TRBJ2-7 TRBV11-2 ASSYAGATGNEQY
TRBJ1-1 TRBV5-6 ASSYLTGAGSEAF
TRBJ2-7 TRBV7-2 ASSLGTVPYEQY
TRBJ2-7 TRBV9 ASSVDQADYEQH
TRBJ1-2 TRBV10-3 AISETGRSDGYT
TRBJ2-5 TRBV7-8 ASSPDRFEKTQY
TRBJ2-7 TRBV10-1 ASSDGGSYEQY
TRBJ2-3 TRBV20-1 SARVEPDSTDTQY
TRBJ2-2 TRBV28 ASSFRREGLWELF
TRBJ2-7 TRBV27 ASNFGTSGSYEQY
TRBJ1-1 TRBV27 ASTRGGYTEAF
TRBJ2-7 TRBV6-5 ASQDNRGWEQY
TRBJ2-2 TRBV9 ASKLLRPPPYQTGELF
TRBJ2-1 TRBV7-9 ASSEEDRGGFEEQF
TRBJ1-4 TRBV7-9 ASSRRDRDEKLF
TRBJ1-1 TRBV19 ASSISQGENTEAF
TRBJ1-1 TRBV15 ATSRDQGQGVNTEAF
TRBJ2-1 TRBV7-2 ASSLTGARGDEQF
TRBJ2-1 TRBV24-1 ATSAQGDRKANEQF
TRBJ1-6 TRBV29-1 SVGVTRDSPLH